Included here is one T cell receptor beta chain sequence, with context. Its antigen remains undetermined. There are no base qualities to consult, and no much larger clone falls within one base. The meaning of the sample's time point label: less than five weeks on oral tofacitinib. The treatment or condition label corresponds to: oral pan-JAK inhibitor, 5-10 mg twice daily. From alopecia areata patients, peripheral blood was collected along with lesional scalp punch biopsies. After PBMCs were isolated by density centrifugation and stained for CD3, CD4 and CD8, a FACSAria was used to sort CD4+ and CD8+ T cells. Library creation used the immunoSEQ multiplex PCR assay. RNA was extracted from all samples and reverse transcribed into cDNA, which served as template for TCR sequencing. SuperScript III was used to make first-strand cDNA, primed with a 2:1 mix of oligo-dT and random hexamers. A synthetic immune receptor repertoire was used to gauge amplification bias, and whatever bias remained was removed computationally. In the authors' own workflow: After raw reads were preprocessed to remove errors, the CDR3 was defined following IMGT conventions as running from the conserved cysteine to phenylalanine. To get clonality, Shannon entropy was normalized by log2 of the number of productive unique TCRs and the result was subtracted from 1. Whether scalp clones were CD4 or CD8 was inferred by matching scalp TCRbeta sequences against CD4 and CD8 repertoires sorted from blood. This is the immuneACCESS table as TCRdb keeps it, with only in-frame sequences that have V and J called. A part of the clones is gone; compared with another copy, unresolved V genes explain less than half, and the rest is unexplained. V, J and clone size are those of that table, while D and trimming were read from the DNA. The sample table holds about 190,000 clones, of which about three fifths were seen once. The ten largest account for less than 0.8% of the sample.

The data stem from a study of CD8+ T cells in alopecia areata (dated by TCRdb to 2016 to 2019). Broadly, across the study: Treated patients were enrolled in an open-label pilot trial of oral tofacitinib at 5 to 10 mg twice daily for moderate-to-severe alopecia areata. Patients received tofacitinib for 6 to 18 months and were then followed off drug for 6 months to check for delayed response and recurrence. The SALT score, which quantifies the percentage of affected scalp surface area, was used to measure disease severity in treated patients. High-throughput TCRbeta sequencing was used to examine T cell clonal expansion in alopecia areata in both the C3H/HeJ mouse model and human patients. On the human side, TCRbeta sequencing was run on scalp tissue and on sorted CD4+ and CD8+ peripheral blood T cells from healthy controls and from alopecia areata patients with either patchy or totalis/universalis disease. Biopsies were taken from tofacitinib-treated patients at baseline and again at 4 and 24 weeks into treatment, and several of those patients also had a later scalp biopsy. Scalp clonality was compared among normal scalp (n=4), patchy alopecia areata scalp (n=8), and alopecia totalis/universalis scalp (n=8). RNA came from the PAXgene miRNA kit for fixed scalp, the miRNeasy kit for PBMCs, and the RNeasy kit for mouse skin. immunoSEQ multiplex PCR using 35 Vbeta forward primers and 13 Jbeta reverse primers was used to amplify TCRbeta CDR3 regions.

General study outcomes and caveats: Scalp clonality and the number of expanded CD8+ clones among the top 100 scalp clones were significantly decreased by tofacitinib. Resident alphabeta T cells in normal human skin are also sequenced, complicating scalp TCR repertoire analysis, unlike mouse skin dominated by gammadelta T cells. TCR sequences shared between patients were less clear than in mice, possibly partly because of HLA diversity in the patient population. Because the treated cohort was small and had only one nonresponder, larger studies are needed to examine links between baseline CD8+ expansion and response. During tofacitinib treatment, many expanded lesional clones remained in scalp and blood, and this persistence may partly explain relapse after treatment is stopped. Compared with normal scalp, lesional scalp, particularly in alopecia totalis/universalis, had higher clonality and more expanded CD8+ clones, which suggests antigenic drive.

The CDR3 numbers 16 residues from cysteine through phenylalanine. The CDR3 DNA has 48 bases and is translated from base 1. CDR1 and CDR2 are drawn from the germline V gene: LGHNA, YSLEER. V is cut back by 1 base and J by 7 bases, with 4 bases in the junction unmatched. The sample here was CD4+ T cells sorted from blood, taken at week 4, from a patient treated with tofacitinib. The TCR sequence derives from a human donor with alopecia areata. The chain is assembled from TRBV4-3 and TRBJ2-3, and 14 bases in between align with TRBD2. In nucleotide form, the sequence is TGCGCCAGCAGCCAAGCCGGGACTAGCGGGAGCCATACGCAGTATTTT. Its protein product is CASSQAGTSGSHTQYF.